This TCR beta chain was sequenced during a study of radiotherapy plus CTLA-4 blockade in lung cancer. Looking at the study overall: There were objective responses in 15% to 20% of patients, and 31% had disease control.

This CDR3 is 14 amino acids long. Trimming took 5 bases from V and 6 from J; bases not matched to a gene: 5. Germline CDR1 and CDR2: SGHTA and FQGNSA. Sequencing was performed with immunoSEQ multiplex PCR; in TCRdb, only in-frame clones are kept and a portion is missing. The sample yields 65,000 to 100,000 clones, 83% seen once. Here the sequenced sample was peripheral blood, taken from a patient treated with radiotherapy plus ipilimumab. The chain employs TRBV7-2 and TRBJ2-2, with 8 bases fitting TRBD2. The source of this sequence is a human donor with non-small cell lung cancer who had stable disease on radiotherapy plus ipilimumab. The CDR3 spells CASSPGLGSGELFF. Here the CDR3 DNA reads TGTGCCAGCAGCCCGGGACTAGGATCCGGGGAGCTGTTTTTT.